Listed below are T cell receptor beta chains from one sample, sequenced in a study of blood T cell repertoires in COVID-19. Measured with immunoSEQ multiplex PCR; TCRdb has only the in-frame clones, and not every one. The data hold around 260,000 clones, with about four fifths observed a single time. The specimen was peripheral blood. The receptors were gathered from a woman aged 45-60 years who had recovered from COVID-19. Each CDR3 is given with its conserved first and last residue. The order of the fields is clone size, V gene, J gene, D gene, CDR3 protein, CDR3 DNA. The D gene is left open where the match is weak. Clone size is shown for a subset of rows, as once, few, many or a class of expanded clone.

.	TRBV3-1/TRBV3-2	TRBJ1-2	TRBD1	CASSQHGQGNHYTF	TGTGCCAGCAGCCAACACGGACAGGGGAACCACTACACCTTC
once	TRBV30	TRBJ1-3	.	CAWGSSGNTIYF	TGTGCCTGGGGGAGCTCTGGAAACACCATATATTTT
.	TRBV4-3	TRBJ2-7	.	CASSQGTGVSGRYEQYF	TGCGCCAGCAGCCAGGGGACGGGGGTCAGCGGTCGCTACGAGCAGTACTTC
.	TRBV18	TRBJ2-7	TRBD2	CASSPPTSFLGEQYF	TGTGCCAGCTCACCACCGACTAGCTTCCTGGGCGAGCAGTACTTC
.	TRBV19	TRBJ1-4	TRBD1	CASSTGQATNEKLFF	TGTGCCAGTAGTACGGGACAGGCAACTAATGAAAAACTGTTTTTT
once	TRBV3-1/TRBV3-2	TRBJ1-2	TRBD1	CASRGIVDRGLITSNYGYTF	TGTGCCAGCCGGGGTATCGTCGACAGGGGGCTTATAACATCTAACTATGGCTACACCTTC
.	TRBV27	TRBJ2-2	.	CATEDTNTGELFF	TGTGCCACCGAAGATACTAACACCGGGGAGCTGTTTTTT
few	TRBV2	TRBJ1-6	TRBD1	CASRGQGGSPLHF	TGTGCCAGCAGGGGACAGGGAGGCTCACCCCTCCACTTT
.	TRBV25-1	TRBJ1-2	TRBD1	CASSEWDSTYGYTF	TGTGCCAGCAGTGAATGGGACAGTACCTATGGCTACACCTTC
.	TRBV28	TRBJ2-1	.	CASSIPTRYEQFF	TGTGCCAGCAGTATCCCGACGCGGTATGAGCAGTTCTTC
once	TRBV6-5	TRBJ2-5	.	CATRRDSETQYF	TGTGCCACCAGGCGGGACTCAGAGACCCAGTACTTC
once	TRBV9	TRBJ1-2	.	CASSVVQGGYTF	TGTGCCAGCAGCGTAGTTCAGGGCGGCTACACCTTC
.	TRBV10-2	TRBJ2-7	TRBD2	CASSEWTSGGSEQYF	TGCGCCAGCAGTGAGTGGACTAGCGGGGGGAGCGAGCAGTACTTC
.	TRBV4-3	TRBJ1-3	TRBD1	CASSRTGGSGNTIYF	TGCGCCAGCAGCCGGACAGGGGGTAGTGGAAACACCATATATTTT
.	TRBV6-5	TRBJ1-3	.	CASSYDGTGRDTIYF	TGTGCCAGCAGTTACGACGGGACCGGGAGGGACACCATATATTTT